These T cell receptor beta chains were read from a single sample in a study of control samples from healthy donors and cancer patients. The assay was immunoSEQ multiplex PCR, and TCRdb's table has in-frame clones only and misses some. The data contain some 87,000 clones, 84% of them singletons. The material sequenced was PBMCs. These receptors all come from a man in his sixties with head and neck cancer. The CDR3 runs from the conserved cysteine through the conserved F or W. A D gene is named only where the DNA matches it firmly. Clone sizes are given selectively: once, few, many, or a class where the clone is expanded.

v_call,j_call,clone_size,d_call,cdr3_aa,cdr3_nt
TRBV27,TRBJ2-1,NA,NA,CASSFVGSHNEQFF,TGTGCCAGCAGTTTTGTAGGGTCCCACAATGAGCAGTTCTTC
TRBV28,TRBJ2-3,once,NA,CASSHRHDTDTQYF,TGTGCCAGCAGCCATCGCCATGACACAGATACGCAGTATTTT
TRBV4-1,TRBJ1-1,NA,TRBD1,CASSSRQGAGKAFF,TGCGCCAGCAGCTCGCGACAGGGGGCGGGCAAAGCTTTCTTT
TRBV4-2,TRBJ2-3,NA,TRBD2,CASSHPGGTSGSDTQYF,TGTGCCAGCAGCCACCCGGGGGGGACTAGCGGATCAGATACGCAGTATTTT
TRBV6-5,TRBJ1-2,NA,NA,CASSRTGYGYTF,TGTGCCAGCAGCCGAACAGGGTATGGCTACACCTTC
TRBV6-6,TRBJ2-4,NA,NA,CASSYGGRDGKNIQYF,TGTGCCAGCAGTTACGGGGGCAGGGATGGCAAAAACATTCAGTACTTC
TRBV7-6,TRBJ2-7,NA,TRBD2,CASSWAGGEQYF,TGTGCCAGCAGCTGGGCCGGGGGGGAGCAGTACTTC
TRBV3-1/TRBV3-2,TRBJ2-2,once,TRBD2,CASSTLADYTGELFF,TGTGCCAGCAGCACACTAGCGGATTACACCGGGGAGCTGTTTTTT
TRBV2,TRBJ1-6,NA,NA,CASSPLGQMISPLHF,TGTGCCAGCAGTCCCCTGGGGCAGATGATTTCACCCCTCCACTTT
TRBV6-4,TRBJ2-3,NA,NA,CASSDVTEAGDTQYF,TGTGCCAGCAGTGACGTGACGGAAGCTGGAGATACGCAGTATTTT
TRBV7-2,TRBJ2-2,NA,NA,CASSSPKGGIRDGELFF,TGTGCCAGCAGCTCGCCAAAGGGCGGGATTCGGGACGGGGAGCTGTTTTTT
TRBV6-5,TRBJ2-2,NA,TRBD2,CASRVRGYTGELFF,TGTGCCTCACGGGTGCGGGGGTACACCGGGGAGCTGTTTTTT
TRBV27,TRBJ2-1,NA,NA,CASSFSTLSFYREQFF,TGTGCCAGCAGTTTCTCCACGCTTTCATTTTATCGGGAGCAGTTCTTC
TRBV7-9,TRBJ1-1,NA,TRBD1,CASRRDRGDTEAFF,TGTGCCAGCAGGCGTGACAGGGGTGACACTGAAGCTTTCTTT
TRBV5-1,TRBJ2-7,few,NA,CASSLESREQYF,TGCGCCAGCAGCTTAGAGTCCCGCGAGCAGTACTTC
TRBV7-9,TRBJ2-7,NA,NA,CASSPLGFRSGGEQYF,TGTGCCAGCAGCCCCCTAGGGTTCAGGTCTGGCGGCGAGCAGTACTTC
TRBV6-5,TRBJ1-6,NA,NA,CASSYLEDSPLHF,TGTGCCAGCAGTTACTTGGAGGACTCACCCCTCCACTTT